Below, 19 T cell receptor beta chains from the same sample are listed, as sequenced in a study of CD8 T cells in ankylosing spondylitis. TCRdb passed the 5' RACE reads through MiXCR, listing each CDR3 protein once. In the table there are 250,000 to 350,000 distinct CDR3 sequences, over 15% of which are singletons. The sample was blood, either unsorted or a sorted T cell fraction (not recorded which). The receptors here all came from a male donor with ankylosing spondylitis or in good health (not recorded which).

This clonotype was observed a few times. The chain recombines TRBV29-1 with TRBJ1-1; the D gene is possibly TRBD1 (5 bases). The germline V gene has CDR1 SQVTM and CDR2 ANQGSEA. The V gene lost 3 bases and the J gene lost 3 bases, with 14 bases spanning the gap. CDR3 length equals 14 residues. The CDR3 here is CSVEGRIGDTEAFF. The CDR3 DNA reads TGCAGCGTTGAGGGGCGGATTGGGGACACTGAAGCTTTCTTT.

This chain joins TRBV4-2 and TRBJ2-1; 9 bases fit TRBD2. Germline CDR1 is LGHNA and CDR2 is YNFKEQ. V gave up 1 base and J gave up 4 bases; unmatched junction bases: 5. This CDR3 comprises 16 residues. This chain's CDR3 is CASSQGSAGGYNEQFF. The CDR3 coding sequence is TGTGCCAGCAGCCAAGGTTCGGCGGGAGGGTACAATGAGCAGTTCTTC.

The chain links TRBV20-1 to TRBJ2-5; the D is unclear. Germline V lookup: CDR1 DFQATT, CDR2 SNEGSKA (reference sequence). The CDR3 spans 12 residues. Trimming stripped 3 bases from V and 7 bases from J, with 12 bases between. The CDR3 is CSASRTPATQYF. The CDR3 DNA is TGCAGTGCTAGCCGGACCCCGGCGACCCAGTACTTC.

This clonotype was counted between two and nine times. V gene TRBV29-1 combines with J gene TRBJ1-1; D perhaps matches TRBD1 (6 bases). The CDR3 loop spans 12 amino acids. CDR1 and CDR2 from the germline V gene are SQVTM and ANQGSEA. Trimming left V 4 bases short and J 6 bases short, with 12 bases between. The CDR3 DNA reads TGCAGCGTTGGGGGGGGCAGGGCTGAAGCTTTCTTT. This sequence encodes CSVGGGRAEAFF.

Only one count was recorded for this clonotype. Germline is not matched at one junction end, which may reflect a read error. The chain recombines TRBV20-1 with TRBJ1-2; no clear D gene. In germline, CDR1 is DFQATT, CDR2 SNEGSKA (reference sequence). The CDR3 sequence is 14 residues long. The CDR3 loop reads CNASPGRSDYGYTF. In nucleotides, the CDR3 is TGCAATGCTTCTCCGGGCAGGAGTGACTATGGCTACACCTTC.

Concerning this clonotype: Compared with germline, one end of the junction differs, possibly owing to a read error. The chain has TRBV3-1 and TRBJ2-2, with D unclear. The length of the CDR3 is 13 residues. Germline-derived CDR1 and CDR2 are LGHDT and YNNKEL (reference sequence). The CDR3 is CAISQVDTGELFF. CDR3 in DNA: TGTGCCATCAGCCAAGTGGATACCGGGGAGCTGTTTTTT.

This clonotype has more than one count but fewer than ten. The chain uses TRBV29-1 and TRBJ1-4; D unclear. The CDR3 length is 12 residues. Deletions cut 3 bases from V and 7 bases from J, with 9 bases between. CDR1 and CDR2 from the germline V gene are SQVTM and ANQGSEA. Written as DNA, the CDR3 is TGCAGCGTTGAGGGCCGGGGTGAAAAACTGTTTTTT. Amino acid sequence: CSVEGRGEKLFF.

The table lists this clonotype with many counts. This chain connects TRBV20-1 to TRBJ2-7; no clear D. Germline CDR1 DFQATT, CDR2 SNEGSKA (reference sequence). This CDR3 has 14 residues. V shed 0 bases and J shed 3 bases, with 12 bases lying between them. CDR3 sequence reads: CSARDMAGRYEQYV. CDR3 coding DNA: TGCAGTGCTAGAGATATGGCAGGACGCTACGAGCAGTACGTC.

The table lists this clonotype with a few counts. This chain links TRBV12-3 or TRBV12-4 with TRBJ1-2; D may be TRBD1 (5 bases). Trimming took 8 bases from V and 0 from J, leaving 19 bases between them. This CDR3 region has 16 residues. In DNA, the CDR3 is TGTGCCAGCCGAAGCTCGGGGGGGTCGGCTAACTATGGCTACACCTTC. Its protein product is CASRSSGGSANYGYTF.

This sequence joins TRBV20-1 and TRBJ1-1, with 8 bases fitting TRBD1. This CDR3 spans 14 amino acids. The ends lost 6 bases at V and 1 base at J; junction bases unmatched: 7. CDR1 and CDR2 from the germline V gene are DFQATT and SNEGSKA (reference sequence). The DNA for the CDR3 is TGCAGTGCCGACCCGGGACAGGCGAACACTGAAGCTTTCTTT. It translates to CSADPGQANTEAFF.

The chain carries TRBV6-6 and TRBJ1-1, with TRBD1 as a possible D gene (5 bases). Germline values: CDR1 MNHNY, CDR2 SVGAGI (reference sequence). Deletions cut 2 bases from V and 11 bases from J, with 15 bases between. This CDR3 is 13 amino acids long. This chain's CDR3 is CASSYGAGHQAFF. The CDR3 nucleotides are TGTGCCAGCAGTTACGGGGCCGGACATCAGGCTTTCTTT.

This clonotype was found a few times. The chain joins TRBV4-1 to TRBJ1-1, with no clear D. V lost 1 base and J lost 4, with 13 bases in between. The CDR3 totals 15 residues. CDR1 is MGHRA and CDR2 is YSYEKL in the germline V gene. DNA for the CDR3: TGCGCCAGCAGCCAAGTAGTTAAGGGTAGCACTGAAGCTTTCTTT. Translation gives CASSQVVKGSTEAFF.

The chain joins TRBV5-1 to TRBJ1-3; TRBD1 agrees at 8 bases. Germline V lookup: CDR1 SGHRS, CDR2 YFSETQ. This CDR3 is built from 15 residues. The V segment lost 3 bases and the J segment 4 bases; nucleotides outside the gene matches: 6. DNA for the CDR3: TGCGCCAGCAGCTCGGACAGGGCGCCGGGAAACACCATATATTTT. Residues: CASSSDRAPGNTIYF.

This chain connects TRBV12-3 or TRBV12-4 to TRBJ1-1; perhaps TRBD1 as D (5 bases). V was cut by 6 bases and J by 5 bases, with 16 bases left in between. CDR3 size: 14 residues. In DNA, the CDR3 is TGTGCCAGCAGCCGAGAATTGGGGGGTACTGAAGCTTTCTTT. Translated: CASSRELGGTEAFF.

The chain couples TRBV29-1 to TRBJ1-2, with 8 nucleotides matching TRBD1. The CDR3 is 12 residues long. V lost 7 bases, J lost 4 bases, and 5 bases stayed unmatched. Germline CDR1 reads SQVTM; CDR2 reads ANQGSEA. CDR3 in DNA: TGCAGCGCCGGACAGGGCGGCTATGGCTACACCTTC. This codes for CSAGQGGYGYTF. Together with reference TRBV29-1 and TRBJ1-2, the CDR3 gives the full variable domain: SAVISQKPSRDICQRGTSLTIQCQVDSQVTMMFWYRQQPGQSLTLIATANQGSEATYESGFVIDKFPISRPNLTFSTLTVSNMSPEDSSIYLCSAGQGGYGYTFGSGTRLTVV.

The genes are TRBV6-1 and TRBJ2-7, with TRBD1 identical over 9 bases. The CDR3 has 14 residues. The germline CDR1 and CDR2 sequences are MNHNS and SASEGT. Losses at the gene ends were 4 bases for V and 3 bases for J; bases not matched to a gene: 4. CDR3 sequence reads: CASSAGQGSYEQYV. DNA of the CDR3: TGTGCCAGCAGTGCGGGACAGGGAAGCTACGAGCAGTACGTC.

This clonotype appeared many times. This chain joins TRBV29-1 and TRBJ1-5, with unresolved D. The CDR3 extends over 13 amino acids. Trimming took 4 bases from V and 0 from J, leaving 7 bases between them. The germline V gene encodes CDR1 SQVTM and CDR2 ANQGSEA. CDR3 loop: CSVAENSNQPQHF. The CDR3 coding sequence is TGCAGCGTTGCGGAGAATAGCAATCAGCCCCAGCATTTT. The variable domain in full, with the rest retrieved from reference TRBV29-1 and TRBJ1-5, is SAVISQKPSRDICQRGTSLTIQCQVDSQVTMMFWYRQQPGQSLTLIATANQGSEATYESGFVIDKFPISRPNLTFSTLTVSNMSPEDSSIYLCSVAENSNQPQHFGDGTRLSIL.

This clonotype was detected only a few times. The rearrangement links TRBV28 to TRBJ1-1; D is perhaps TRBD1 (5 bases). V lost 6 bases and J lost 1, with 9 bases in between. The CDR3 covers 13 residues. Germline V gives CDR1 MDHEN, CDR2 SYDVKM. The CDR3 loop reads CASRITGNTEAFF. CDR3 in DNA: TGTGCCAGCAGGATTACAGGGAACACTGAAGCTTTCTTT.

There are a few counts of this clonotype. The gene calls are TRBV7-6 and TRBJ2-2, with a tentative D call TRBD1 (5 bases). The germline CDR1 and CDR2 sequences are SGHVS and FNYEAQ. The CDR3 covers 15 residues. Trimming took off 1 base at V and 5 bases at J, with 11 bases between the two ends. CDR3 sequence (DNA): TGTGCCAGCAGCTTAGGACAGCTAAATACCGGGGAGCTGTTTTTT. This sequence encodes CASSLGQLNTGELFF.